This TCR beta chain was sequenced for a study of OX40 agonist ivuxolimab in advanced cancers. Here immunoSEQ multiplex PCR was the method, and the copy in TCRdb shows in-frame clones only, minus some. The repertoire has about 47,000 clones, around 83% of them found once; the top ten carry 2.6%. The V gene lost 1 base and the J gene lost 14 bases, with 11 bases spanning the gap. The germline V gene encodes CDR1 SNHLY and CDR2 FYNNEI. The CDR3 has 11 amino acids. This chain connects TRBV2 to TRBJ1-2; D might be TRBD1 (6 bases). Sequenced here: CD4+ or CD8+ T cells sorted from blood, sampled in a trial of the OX40 agonist ivuxolimab. This receptor was obtained from an adult with an advanced solid tumor such as melanoma, head and neck, liver or kidney cancer. CDR3 protein: CASSEVRGETF. The DNA for the CDR3 is TGTGCCAGCAGTGAAGTAAGGGGGGAAACCTTC.